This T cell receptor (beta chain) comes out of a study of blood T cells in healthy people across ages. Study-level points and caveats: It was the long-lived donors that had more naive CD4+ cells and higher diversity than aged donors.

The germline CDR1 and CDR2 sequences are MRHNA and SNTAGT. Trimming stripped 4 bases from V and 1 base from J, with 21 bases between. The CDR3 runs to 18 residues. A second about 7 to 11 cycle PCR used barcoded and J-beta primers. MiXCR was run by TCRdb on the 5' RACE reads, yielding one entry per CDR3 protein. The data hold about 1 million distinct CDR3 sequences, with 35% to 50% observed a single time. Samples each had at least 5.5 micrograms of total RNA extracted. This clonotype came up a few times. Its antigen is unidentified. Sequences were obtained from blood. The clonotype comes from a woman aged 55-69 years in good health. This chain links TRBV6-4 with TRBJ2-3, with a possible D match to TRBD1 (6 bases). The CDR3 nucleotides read TGTGCCAGCAGTGCCCCATCGGCAGGACAGATTCGCACAGATACGCAGTATTTT. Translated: CASSAPSAGQIRTDTQYF.